These T cell receptor beta chains were read from a single sample in a study of T-cell memory formation after mild COVID-19. Each CDR3 protein gets one entry after TCRdb re-called the 5' RACE reads with MiXCR. Among a few hundred thousand distinct CDR3 sequences listed, about 16% were seen once. Sequenced material: PBMCs or a T cell subset sorted from them (not recorded which). These receptors all stem from a man aged 18 to 30 who had mild COVID-19 (a few samples of this study predate the infection). Cell type and time point are not known. CDR3s include the opening cysteine and the closing phenylalanine or tryptophan. The order of the fields is clone size, V gene, J gene, CDR3 protein. Expanded clones are given a class, and other clones once, few, many or no size at all.

>NA|TRBV2|TRBJ1-1
CASSGQGRTEAFF
>NA|TRBV5-5|TRBJ2-2
CASNPRTANTGELFF
>few|TRBV30|TRBJ2-7
CAWGRGGSSYEQYF
>few|TRBV7-9|TRBJ1-1
CASRQTSNTEAFF
>many|TRBV12-3/TRBV12-4|TRBJ2-2
CASSPGGFTGELFF
>few|TRBV7-2|TRBJ2-3
CASSLAVRGPTDTQYF
>NA|TRBV7-2|TRBJ2-1
CASSGPSGGFSYNEQFF
>many|TRBV7-9|TRBJ1-2
CASSLLSPYGYTF
>few|TRBV7-2|TRBJ2-3
CASSLSGIADTQYF
>few|TRBV7-8|TRBJ2-6
CASSPRRPRGANVLTF
>few|TRBV18|TRBJ2-7
CASSPPAGADYEQYF
>few|TRBV10-2|TRBJ2-5
CASSEALAGGLETQYF
>few|TRBV4-3|TRBJ2-5
CASSQGLGERRETQYF
>NA|TRBV10-2|TRBJ2-7
CASRGDGNYEQYF
>NA|TRBV6-5|TRBJ1-1
CASSSLGQAFF
>few|TRBV10-3|TRBJ2-7
CAIGQGNPYEQYF
>NA|TRBV4-3|TRBJ2-3
CASSQEPVAGAYSTDTQYF
>many|TRBV7-2|TRBJ1-2
CASSLAQVNYGYTF
>NA|TRBV12-3/TRBV12-4|TRBJ1-2
CASSLDRGLGYTF
>NA|TRBV6-5|TRBJ1-4
CASSSAGSYPEKLFF
>few|TRBV14|TRBJ1-3
CASSQLGGTGNTIYF
>few|TRBV7-2|TRBJ2-5
CASSLVGGQTIAAQYF
>few|TRBV3-1|TRBJ2-7
CASSLRSTVEQYF
>few|TRBV19|TRBJ2-3
CASSVTRVSPDTQYF
>few|TRBV5-1|TRBJ2-2
CASSFRGTNTGELFF
>many|TRBV5-1|TRBJ2-1
CASSLGGGALDEQFF
>NA|TRBV6-5|TRBJ2-3
CASSYLKGGTDTQYF
>few|TRBV18|TRBJ2-3
CASSPMRTSTDTQYF
>few|TRBV20-1|TRBJ2-3
CSAVFRDLNTDTQYF
>NA|TRBV11-2|TRBJ2-5
CASSFPGRQYF
>few|TRBV11-2|TRBJ1-1
CASSASTTEAFF
>few|TRBV19|TRBJ2-7
CASSDGTSGAYEQYF
>NA|TRBV4-3|TRBJ2-5
CASSQGRKETQYF
>few|TRBV5-1|TRBJ2-3
CASSLAGVGGGDTQYF
>few|TRBV5-6|TRBJ1-5
CASSLGFVNQPQHF
>NA|TRBV10-3|TRBJ2-5
CAIRPGTSGETQYF
>few|TRBV6-5|TRBJ2-5
CASSYGQGSETQYF
>many|TRBV5-1|TRBJ1-1
CASSSLGVGSTEAFF
>NA|TRBV27|TRBJ2-7
CASRDGTYEQYF